The 4 T cell receptor beta chains reported below all come from one sample, sequenced in a study of blood T cell repertoires in COVID-19. Clones were sequenced by immunoSEQ multiplex PCR, and TCRdb holds only the in-frame ones, with some missing. Among about 200,000 clones listed, 75% to 85% were seen once. The sequencing input was peripheral blood. The receptors stem from a woman over 75 with COVID-19, enrolled during active disease.

The V call is TRBV5-1, the J call TRBJ1-1; TRBD1 might be the D (5 bases). Germline V lookup: CDR1 SGHRS, CDR2 YFSETQ. Trimming removed 4 bases from V and 0 bases from J, with 16 bases in between. The CDR3 is 16 residues long. CDR3 residues: CASSRGSGFMNTEAFF. In DNA, the CDR3 is TGCGCCAGCAGCCGGGGGAGCGGTTTTATGAACACTGAAGCTTTCTTT.

This chain connects TRBV28 to TRBJ1-4; 9 bases are shared with TRBD1. The CDR3 runs 13 residues. V lost 11 bases and J lost 4; bases outside the gene matches: 5. Germline CDR1 and CDR2: MDHEN and SYDVKM. The CDR3 DNA sequence: TGTGCCGCACAGGGGGCTGTTAATGAAAAACTGTTTTTT. Its translation is CAAQGAVNEKLFF.

In this sample, this clone turned up a few times. This rearrangement joins TRBV5-1 to TRBJ2-5, with 10 nucleotides matching TRBD1. V shed 2 bases, J shed 3 bases, and the junction held 4 bases outside the gene matches. CDR3 length: 15 amino acids. Germline CDR1 reads SGHRS; CDR2 reads YFSETQ. CDR3 sequence: CASSFGTGDEETQYF. CDR3 nucleotides: TGCGCCAGCAGCTTTGGGACAGGGGATGAAGAGACCCAGTACTTC.

The sample holds a few counts of this clone. The V gene is TRBV5-1, the J gene TRBJ2-1; tentative D call: TRBD2 (6 bases). Germline V lookup: CDR1 SGHRS, CDR2 YFSETQ. V lost 4 bases, J lost 8 bases, and 19 bases lay in between. There are 15 residues in the CDR3. The CDR3 DNA sequence: TGCGCCAGCAGCCCAGATCCGGGGACTTCGGATGAGCAGTTCTTC. Translation: CASSPDPGTSDEQFF. The full variable domain, in which reference TRBV5-1 and TRBJ2-1 provide the parts outside the CDR3, is KAGVTQTPRYLIKTRGQQVTLSCSPISGHRSVSWYQQTPGQGLQFLFEYFSETQRNKGNFPGRFSGRQFSNSRSEMNVSTLELGDSALYLCASSPDPGTSDEQFFGPGTRLTVL.